A single sample is the source of the 26 T cell receptor beta chains below, sequenced in a study of cytomegalovirus exposure and HLA in healthy donors. The PCR had 60 Vbeta and 13 Jbeta primers. Only in-frame clones appear in the TCRdb table, and some are missing; sequencing was by immunoSEQ multiplex PCR. The sample lists roughly 130,000 clones, over 80% occurring once. The specimen sequenced was PBMCs. The receptors shown here come from a young man in good health and CMV-seronegative.

The V gene is TRBV5-6, the J gene TRBJ2-7, with a possible D match to TRBD1 (5 bases). Germline V lookup: CDR1 SGHDT, CDR2 YYEEEE. The CDR3 is 13 amino acids. V was clipped by 0 bases and J by 5 bases, with 9 bases between them. CDR3 sequence (DNA): TGTGCCAGCAGCTTGGTAGGGGAAAACGAGCAGTACTTC. This sequence encodes CASSLVGENEQYF. The full variable domain, completed using reference TRBV5-6 and TRBJ2-7, is DAGVTQSPTHLIKTRGQQVTLRCSPKSGHDTVSWYQQALGQGPQFIFQYYEEEERQRGNFPDRFSGHQFPNYSSELNVNALLLGDSALYLCASSLVGENEQYFGPGTRLTVT.

CDR3 bases: TGTGCCAGCAGCCAAGGAGGGCCTAACTATGGCTACACCTTC. Protein product: CASSQGGPNYGYTF. The chain links TRBV6-6 to TRBJ1-2; D gene ambiguous. The CDR3 consists of 14 residues. Per the germline V gene, CDR1 is MNHNY and CDR2 is SVGAGI (reference sequence). Deletions cut 6 bases from V and 0 bases from J, with 11 bases between.

V and J are TRBV10-2 and TRBJ2-7; maybe TRBD1 (6 bases). The CDR3 extends over 15 amino acids. V dropped 6 bases and J dropped 4 bases, with 19 bases sitting between them. Per the germline V gene, CDR1 is WSHSY and CDR2 is SAAADI. CDR3 loop: CASRPRDTASYEQYF. DNA of the CDR3: TGCGCCAGCAGACCCCGGGACACGGCCTCATACGAGCAGTACTTC.

The chain carries TRBV19 and TRBJ1-1, with a tentative D call TRBD1 (6 bases). V lost 1 base to trimming and J lost 8 bases, with 8 bases between them. CDR1 and CDR2 (germline): LNHDA, SQIVND (reference sequence). The CDR3 consists of 12 residues. The CDR3: CASSIVGGEAFF. The CDR3 DNA is TGTGCCAGTAGTATAGTTGGGGGCGAAGCTTTCTTT.

The CDR3 sequence: CASTPTQGTGTAKNIQYF. Here the CDR3 DNA reads TGTGCCAGTACCCCTACTCAGGGGACAGGCACAGCCAAAAACATTCAGTACTTC. V gene TRBV19 combines with J gene TRBJ2-4, with TRBD1 matching 8 bases. The CDR3 totals 18 residues. V lost 7 bases, J lost 0 bases, and 14 bases stayed unmatched. Germline values: CDR1 LNHDA, CDR2 SQIVND (reference sequence). The complete variable domain, with remaining parts taken from reference TRBV19 and TRBJ2-4, reads DGGITQSPKYLFRKEGQNVTLSCEQNLNHDAMYWYRQDPGQGLRLIYYSQIVNDFQKGDIAEGYSVSREKKESFPLTVTSAQKNPTAFYLCASTPTQGTGTAKNIQYFGAGTRLSVL.

This chain uses TRBV19 with TRBJ2-3, with D perhaps TRBD1 (6 bases). The CDR3 is made up of 13 amino acids. V shed 9 bases and J shed 0 bases, with 10 bases lying between them. Germline loops: CDR1 LNHDA, CDR2 SQIVND (reference sequence). The CDR3 loop is CARPGQSTDTQYF. The CDR3 DNA follows: TGTGCCAGGCCAGGACAGAGCACAGATACGCAGTATTTT.

V usage is TRBV6-5 and J usage is TRBJ2-7, with 9 bases lining up with TRBD1. V dropped 11 bases and J dropped 6; count of bases not matched to a gene: 8. CDR3 length equals 12 residues. Germline CDR1 MNHEY, CDR2 SVGAGI. The CDR3 sequence is CAAHRDRAEQYF. CDR3 nucleotides: TGTGCCGCCCACCGGGACAGGGCCGAGCAGTACTTC.

This clone was detected only a few times. V usage is TRBV10-2 and J usage is TRBJ1-5; TRBD1 agrees at 7 bases. V dropped 3 bases and J dropped 3; count of bases not matched to a gene: 11. This CDR3 comprises 17 residues. Per the germline V gene, CDR1 is WSHSY and CDR2 is SAAADI. DNA of the CDR3: TGCGCCAGCAGTGACCCAGTCCGACAGGGTACCAATCAGCCCCAGCATTTT. Translation gives CASSDPVRQGTNQPQHF.

The chain has TRBV7-2 and TRBJ2-5, with 10 bases that match TRBD1. Trimming took 5 bases from V and 5 from J; bases not matched to a gene: 5. The CDR3 length is 14 residues. CDR1 SGHTA and CDR2 FQGNSA come from the germline V gene. Written as DNA, the CDR3 is TGTGCCAGCAGCCCAGGGACAGGGGACGAGACCCAGTACTTC. Residues: CASSPGTGDETQYF.

This chain connects TRBV10-3 to TRBJ2-1, with TRBD2 identical over 10 bases. V shed 7 bases, J shed 4 bases, and the junction held 4 bases outside the gene matches. The V gene's germline CDR1 is ENHRY and CDR2 SYGVKD. The CDR3 spans 14 residues. CDR3 sequence reads: CAITGTSVYNEQFF. The CDR3 region has the DNA TGTGCCATCACCGGGACTAGCGTTTACAATGAGCAGTTCTTC.

The CDR3 DNA reads TGTGCCTGGAGTCTGAGGACAGAGCAGCCCCAGCATTTT. Protein: CAWSLRTEQPQHF. The genes are TRBV30 and TRBJ1-5; the D gene is possibly TRBD1 (6 bases). CDR1 is GTSNPN and CDR2 is SVGIG in the germline V gene (reference sequence). V lost 2 bases and J 7 bases, leaving 12 bases between the germline ends. The CDR3 consists of 13 residues.

This sequence joins TRBV21-1 and TRBJ1-5; the D call in the table, TRBD1, was not verified against the DNA. TRBV21-1 is tagged as a pseudogene. The CDR3 covers 19 residues. CDR3 loop: CASSTLNPLWATENQPQHF. The CDR3 nucleotides read TGTGCCAGCAGCACTCTGAATCCCCTGTGGGCGACAGAGAATCAGCCCCAGCATTTT.

The chain is built from TRBV28 and TRBJ1-5; D is undetermined. Germline CDR1 is MDHEN and CDR2 is SYDVKM. This CDR3 has 10 amino acids. With 3 bases removed from V and 14 bases from J, the gap between germline ends came to 8 bases. CDR3: CASSFSPKHF. The DNA of the CDR3 is TGTGCCAGCAGTTTTTCCCCTAAGCATTTT.

The DNA for the CDR3 is TGCGCCAGCAGTGAAAACCCTTCGGATGAGCAGTTCTTC. Amino acids: CASSENPSDEQFF. The chain uses TRBV10-1 and TRBJ2-1, with unresolved D. The CDR3 is 13 residues long. The V end lost 3 bases, the J end lost 8 bases, and 11 bases lay between the germline ends. Germline V CDR1 and CDR2: WNHNN, SYGVQD (reference sequence).

There are many counts of this clone. The V call is TRBV6-4, the J call TRBJ2-1, with 9 bases aligning to TRBD1. Losses at the gene ends were 0 bases for V and 5 bases for J; bases not matched to a gene: 5. This CDR3 spans 16 amino acids. Germline assignment: CDR1 MRHNA and CDR2 SNTAGT. In DNA, the CDR3 is TGTGCCAGCAGTGACTCAGGGGGACAGGGAAACAATGAGCAGTTCTTC. Its protein is CASSDSGGQGNNEQFF.

J is TRBJ2-1 and V is TRBV19; TRBD1 matches 7 bases. CDR1 and CDR2 (germline): LNHDA, SQIVND (reference sequence). V dropped 5 bases and J dropped 2; count of bases not matched to a gene: 6. The CDR3 is made up of 15 amino acids. CDR3 sequence: CASSADRATYNEQFF. For the CDR3, the DNA is TGTGCCAGTAGTGCCGACAGGGCTACCTACAATGAGCAGTTCTTC. The whole variable domain, remainder taken from reference TRBV19 and TRBJ2-1, is DGGITQSPKYLFRKEGQNVTLSCEQNLNHDAMYWYRQDPGQGLRLIYYSQIVNDFQKGDIAEGYSVSREKKESFPLTVTSAQKNPTAFYLCASSADRATYNEQFFGPGTRLTVL.

This chain joins TRBV9 and TRBJ2-3; D is ambiguous. Germline CDR1 reads SGDLS; CDR2 reads YYNGEE. CDR3 size: 16 residues. Trimming removed 6 bases at V and 0 bases at J, with 17 bases between. CDR3 sequence: CASNGELDSSTDTQYF. In DNA form, the CDR3 reads TGTGCCAGCAATGGAGAGCTGGATTCTAGCACAGATACGCAGTATTTT.

The genes are TRBV7-2 and TRBJ2-3; D is undetermined. CDR1 and CDR2 from the germline V gene are SGHTA and FQGNSA. V lost 5 bases and J lost 0, with 12 bases in between. The CDR3 extends over 15 amino acids. The CDR3 DNA is TGTGCCAGCAGCCCCCGTCGCAGTAGCACAGATACGCAGTATTTT. It is translated as CASSPRRSSTDTQYF.

The chain combines TRBV11-3 with TRBJ1-3; a possible D gene is TRBD1 (5 bases). V lost 5 bases and J lost 4, with 12 bases in between. The germline gives CDR1 SGHNT, CDR2 YENEEA. CDR3 length equals 14 residues. The CDR3 protein is CASSRGGFGNTIYF. The CDR3 DNA reads TGTGCCAGCAGCCGGGGGGGGTTCGGAAACACCATATATTTT.

The table lists this clone with a count of one. This chain joins TRBV6-5 and TRBJ1-1; 9 bases match TRBD1. The length of the CDR3 is 14 residues. Per the germline V gene, CDR1 is MNHEY and CDR2 is SVGAGI. V lost 5 bases and J lost 1; bases outside the gene matches: 2. This CDR3 is CASSGQGRNTEAFF. The DNA for the CDR3 is TGTGCCAGCAGTGGACAGGGGAGGAACACTGAAGCTTTCTTT.

The genes are TRBV28 and TRBJ1-3; tentatively, D is TRBD1 (6 bases). V was pared by 5 bases and J by 0 bases, with 11 bases between. The germline V gene has CDR1 MDHEN and CDR2 SYDVKM. This CDR3 is 15 amino acids long. CDR3 sequence reads: CASSEQGNSGNTIYF. The DNA of the CDR3 is TGTGCCAGCAGTGAGCAGGGGAACTCTGGAAACACCATATATTTT.

The J gene is TRBJ1-3, the V gene TRBV28; 8 positions match TRBD1. Per the germline V gene, CDR1 is MDHEN and CDR2 is SYDVKM. V lost 11 bases, J lost 4 bases, and 4 bases stayed unmatched. This CDR3 comprises 12 residues. The CDR3 sequence is CASRGPGNTIYF. CDR3 nucleotides: TGTGCCTCCAGGGGGCCCGGAAACACCATATATTTT. Filled out from reference TRBV28 and TRBJ1-3, the complete variable domain reads DVKVTQSSRYLVKRTGEKVFLECVQDMDHENMFWYRQDPGLGLRLIYFSYDVKMKEKGDIPEGYSVSREKKERFSLILESASTNQTSMYLCASRGPGNTIYFGEGSWLTVV.

The rearrangement joins TRBV19 to TRBJ2-7, with unresolved D. The germline V and J ends were trimmed by 1 base and 2 bases, with 9 bases remaining between them. The V gene's germline CDR1 is LNHDA and CDR2 SQIVND (reference sequence). CDR3 length equals 14 residues. CDR3 sequence reads: CASSIAAHAYEQYF. As DNA, the CDR3 is TGTGCCAGTAGTATAGCAGCGCACGCCTACGAGCAGTACTTC.

This clone occurred once. The V call is TRBV6-1, the J call TRBJ2-3; D remains unclear. The CDR3 length is 15 residues. In germline, CDR1 is MNHNS, CDR2 SASEGT. V lost 1 base and J 7 bases, leaving 15 bases between the germline ends. The CDR3 region is CASSEDRIPTYTQYF. CDR3 nucleotide sequence: TGTGCCAGCAGTGAAGATAGGATCCCGACATATACGCAGTATTTT.

The V and J genes are TRBV7-9 and TRBJ1-2; maybe TRBD1 (5 bases). With 5 bases removed from V and 4 bases from J, the gap between germline ends came to 14 bases. The germline V gene has CDR1 SEHNR and CDR2 FQNEAQ (reference sequence). There are 14 residues in the CDR3. The CDR3: CASSPDGGSYGYTF. The CDR3 nucleotides are TGTGCCAGCAGCCCAGACGGGGGAAGCTATGGCTACACCTTC.

With regard to this clone: The junction does not match germline at one end; this may be a read error. The gene calls are TRBV9 and TRBJ2-6, with a possible D match to TRBD1 (5 bases). This CDR3 region has 16 residues. Germline CDR1 and CDR2: SGDLS and YYNGEE. CDR3 residues: CASSYGPISGANGLTF. The CDR3, as DNA: TGTGCCAGCAGCTATGGACCGATCTCTGGGGCCAACGGCCTGACTTTC.